This T cell receptor (beta chain) was captured by sequencing in a study of blood T cell repertoires in COVID-19. As for the study in general: The United States, Italy and Spain supplied acute and convalescent COVID-19 samples. PBMCs, B-cell-depleted T cells, or T cells were the source of the cDNA or gDNA that made up the material.

Trimming cost V 2 bases and J 12 bases, with 17 bases left between them. The germline CDR1 and CDR2 sequences are SGHRS and YFSETQ. This CDR3 has 14 residues. As originally analysed: From reference gene primer amplification, estimates of nucleated cell counts were derived. Assay: immunoSEQ multiplex PCR; the TCRdb copy retains only in-frame clones and omits some. D and trimming come from the DNA, and the V and J calls and clone size come from that table. The sample includes approximately 270,000 clones, approximately 85% of them seen just once. The receptor comes from a woman in her 70s with acute or convalescent COVID-19. Sequencing was carried out using peripheral blood. J is TRBJ1-4 and V is TRBV5-1, with a tentative D call TRBD1 (5 bases). Here the CDR3 reads CASSFGDLLGELFF. The CDR3 DNA reads as TGCGCCAGCAGCTTTGGAGACCTTCTAGGGGAACTGTTTTTT.